The entry that follows covers one T cell receptor beta chain sequence. The CDR3 is made up of 15 amino acids. The V end lost 4 bases, the J end lost 0 bases, and 13 bases lay between the germline ends. This sample stems from a study of blood T cells in healthy people across ages. A second PCR of roughly 7 to 11 cycles used a sample-barcoded 5' primer and a J-beta primer mix. Each CDR3 protein gets one entry after TCRdb re-called the 5' RACE reads with MiXCR. Found here are roughly 700,000 distinct CDR3 sequences, around half of them singletons; the top ten hold roughly 30%. Sequenced sample: blood. The chain has TRBV12-3 or TRBV12-4 and TRBJ2-7; tentatively, D is TRBD1 (6 bases). The sequence was obtained from a woman between 55 and 75 years old in good health. The CDR3 DNA reads as TGTGCCAGCAGTTATGACAGGATGGTCTCCTACGAGCAGTACTTC. It specifies CASSYDRMVSYEQYF.